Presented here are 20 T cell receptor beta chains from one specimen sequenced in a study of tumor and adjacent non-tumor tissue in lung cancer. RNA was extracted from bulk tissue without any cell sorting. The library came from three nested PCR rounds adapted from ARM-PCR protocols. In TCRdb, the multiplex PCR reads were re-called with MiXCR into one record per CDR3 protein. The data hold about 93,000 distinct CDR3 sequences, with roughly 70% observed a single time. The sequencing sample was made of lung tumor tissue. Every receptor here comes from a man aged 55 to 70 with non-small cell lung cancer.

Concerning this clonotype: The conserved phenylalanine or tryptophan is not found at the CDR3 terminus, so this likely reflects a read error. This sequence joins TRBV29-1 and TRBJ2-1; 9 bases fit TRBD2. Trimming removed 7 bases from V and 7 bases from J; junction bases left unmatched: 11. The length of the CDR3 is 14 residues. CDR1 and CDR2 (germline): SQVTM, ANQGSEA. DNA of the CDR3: TGCAGCGCCTCGACTAGCGGCAGGGGGAATGAGCAGTTCTAC. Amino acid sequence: CSASTSGRGNEQFY.

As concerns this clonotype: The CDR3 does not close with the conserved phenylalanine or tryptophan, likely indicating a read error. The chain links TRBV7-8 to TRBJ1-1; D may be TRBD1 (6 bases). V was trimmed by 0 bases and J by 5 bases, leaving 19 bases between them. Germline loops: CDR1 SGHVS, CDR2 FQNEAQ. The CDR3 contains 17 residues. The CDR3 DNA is TGTGCCAGCAGCTTAGCGGTCGGGATGGGGGGGCGAACTGAAGCTTTCTCT. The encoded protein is CASSLAVGMGGRTEAFS.

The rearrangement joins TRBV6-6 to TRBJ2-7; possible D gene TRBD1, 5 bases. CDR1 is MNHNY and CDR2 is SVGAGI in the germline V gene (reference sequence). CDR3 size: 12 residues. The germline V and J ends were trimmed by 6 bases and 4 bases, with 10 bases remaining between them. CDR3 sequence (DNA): TGTGCCAGCAGCCGCAAGGGGTACGAGCAGTACTTC. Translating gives CASSRKGYEQYF.

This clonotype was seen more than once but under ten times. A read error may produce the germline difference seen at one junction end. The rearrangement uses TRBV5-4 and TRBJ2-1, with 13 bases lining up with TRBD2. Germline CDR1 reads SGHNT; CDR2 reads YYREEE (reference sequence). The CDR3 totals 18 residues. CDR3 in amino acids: CTSSPGLAGAYSYNEQFF. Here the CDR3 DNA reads TGTACCAGCAGCCCAGGACTAGCGGGGGCTTACTCCTACAATGAGCAGTTCTTC.

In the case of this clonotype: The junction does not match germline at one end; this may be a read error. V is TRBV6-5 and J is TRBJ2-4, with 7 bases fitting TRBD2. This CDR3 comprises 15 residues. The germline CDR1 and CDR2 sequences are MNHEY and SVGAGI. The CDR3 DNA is TGTGCCGGCAGTCCTAGCGGAGGTCCCAAAAACATTCAGTACTTC. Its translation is CAGSPSGGPKNIQYF.

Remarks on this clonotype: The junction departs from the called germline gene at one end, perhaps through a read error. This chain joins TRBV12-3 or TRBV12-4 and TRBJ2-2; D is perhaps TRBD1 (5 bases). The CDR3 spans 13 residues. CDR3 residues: CTSSGAVTGELFF. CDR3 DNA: TGCACCAGCAGTGGGGCAGTCACGGGGGAGCTGTTTTTT.

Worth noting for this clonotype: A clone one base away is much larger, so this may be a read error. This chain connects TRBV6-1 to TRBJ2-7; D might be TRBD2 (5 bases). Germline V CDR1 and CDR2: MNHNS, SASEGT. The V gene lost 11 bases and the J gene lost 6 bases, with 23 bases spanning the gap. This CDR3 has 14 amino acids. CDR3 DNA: TGTGCCGGCACGCATATCCAGCCGGGGAGCGAGCAGTACTTC. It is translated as CAGTHIQPGSEQYF.

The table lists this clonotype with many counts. The CDR3 loop is CASRVAGVNTGELFF. The DNA of the CDR3 is TGTGCCAGCAGAGTGGCGGGAGTGAACACCGGGGAGCTGTTTTTT. The rearrangement joins TRBV6-2 or TRBV6-3 to TRBJ2-2, with TRBD2 identical over 7 bases. Germline CDR1 MNHEY, CDR2 SVGEGT. The CDR3 spans 15 residues. V was pared by 6 bases and J by 1 base, with 5 bases of the junction left unmatched.

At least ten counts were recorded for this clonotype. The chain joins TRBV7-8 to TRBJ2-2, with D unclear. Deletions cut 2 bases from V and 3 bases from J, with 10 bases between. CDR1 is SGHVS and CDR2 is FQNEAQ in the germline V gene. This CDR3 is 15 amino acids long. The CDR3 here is CASSLTRSYTGELFF. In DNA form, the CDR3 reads TGTGCCAGCAGCTTAACGAGATCATACACCGGGGAGCTGTTTTTT. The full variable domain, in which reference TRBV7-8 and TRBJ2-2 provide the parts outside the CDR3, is GAGVSQSPRYKVAKRGQDVALRCDPISGHVSLFWYQQALGQGPEFLTYFQNEAQLDKSGLPSDRFFAERPEGSVSTLKIQRTQQEDSAVYLCASSLTRSYTGELFFGEGSRLTVL.

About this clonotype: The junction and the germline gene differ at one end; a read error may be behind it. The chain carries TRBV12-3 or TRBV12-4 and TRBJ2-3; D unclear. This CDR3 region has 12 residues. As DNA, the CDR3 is TGTTCCAGTACGAAAGGCACACATACGCAGTATTTT. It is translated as CSSTKGTHTQYF.

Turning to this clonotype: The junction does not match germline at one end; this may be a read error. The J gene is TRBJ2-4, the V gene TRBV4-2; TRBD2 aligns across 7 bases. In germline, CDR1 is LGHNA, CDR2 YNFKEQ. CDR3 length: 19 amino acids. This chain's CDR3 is CVSSQAHASGSLTKNIQYF. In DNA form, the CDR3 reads TGTGTCAGCAGCCAAGCGCATGCTAGCGGATCGTTAACCAAAAACATTCAGTACTTC.

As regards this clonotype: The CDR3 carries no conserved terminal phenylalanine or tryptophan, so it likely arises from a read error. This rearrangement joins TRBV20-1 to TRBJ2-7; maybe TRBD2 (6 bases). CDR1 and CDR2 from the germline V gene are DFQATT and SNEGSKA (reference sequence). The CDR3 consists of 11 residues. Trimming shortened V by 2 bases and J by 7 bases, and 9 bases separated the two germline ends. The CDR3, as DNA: TGCAGTGCTAGAACTGGAGGGGAGCAGTACTTA. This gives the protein CSARTGGEQYL.

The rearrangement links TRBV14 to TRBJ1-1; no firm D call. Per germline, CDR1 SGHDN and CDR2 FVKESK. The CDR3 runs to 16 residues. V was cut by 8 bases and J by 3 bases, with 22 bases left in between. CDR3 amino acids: CASESTADGGYTEAFF. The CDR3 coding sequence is TGTGCCAGCGAATCAACAGCCGACGGTGGGTACACTGAAGCTTTCTTT.

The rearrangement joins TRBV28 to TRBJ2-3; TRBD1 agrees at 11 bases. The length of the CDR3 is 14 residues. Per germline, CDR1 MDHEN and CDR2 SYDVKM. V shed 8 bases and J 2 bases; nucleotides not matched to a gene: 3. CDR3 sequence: CASWGQGVTDTQYF. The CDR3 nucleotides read TGTGCCAGCTGGGGACAGGGGGTCACAGATACGCAGTATTTT.

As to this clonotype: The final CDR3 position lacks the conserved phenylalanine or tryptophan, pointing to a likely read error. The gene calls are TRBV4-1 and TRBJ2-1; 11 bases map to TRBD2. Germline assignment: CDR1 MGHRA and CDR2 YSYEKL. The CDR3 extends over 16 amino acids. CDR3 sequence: CTSSQDSSGGAYEQFL. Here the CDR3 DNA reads TGCACCAGCAGCCAAGATAGTAGCGGGGGGGCTTATGAGCAGTTCCTC.

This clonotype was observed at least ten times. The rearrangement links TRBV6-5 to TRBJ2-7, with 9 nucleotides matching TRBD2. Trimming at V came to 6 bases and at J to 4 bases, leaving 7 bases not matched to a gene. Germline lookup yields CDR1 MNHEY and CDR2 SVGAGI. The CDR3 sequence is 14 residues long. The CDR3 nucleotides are TGTGCCAGCAGCCGTGCGGGGGGGCAGTACGAGCAGTACTTC. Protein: CASSRAGGQYEQYF.

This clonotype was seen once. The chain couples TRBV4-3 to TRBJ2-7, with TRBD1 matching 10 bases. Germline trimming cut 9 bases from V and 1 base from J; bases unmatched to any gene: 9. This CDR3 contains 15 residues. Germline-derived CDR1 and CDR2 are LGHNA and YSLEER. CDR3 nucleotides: TGCGCCAGTATATCGGACAGGGGGGGTTCCTACGAGCAGTACTTC. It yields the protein CASISDRGGSYEQYF.

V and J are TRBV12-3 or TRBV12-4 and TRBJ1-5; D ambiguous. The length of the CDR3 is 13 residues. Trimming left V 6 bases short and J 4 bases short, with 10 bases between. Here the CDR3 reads CASSQHANQPQHF. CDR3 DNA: TGTGCCAGCAGCCAACACGCTAATCAGCCCCAGCATTTT.

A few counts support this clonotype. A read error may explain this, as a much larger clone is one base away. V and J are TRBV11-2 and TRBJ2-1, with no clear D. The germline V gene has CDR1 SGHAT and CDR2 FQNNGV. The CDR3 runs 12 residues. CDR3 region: CVSSLEFHEQFF. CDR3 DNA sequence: TGTGTCAGCAGCTTAGAGTTTCATGAGCAGTTCTTC.

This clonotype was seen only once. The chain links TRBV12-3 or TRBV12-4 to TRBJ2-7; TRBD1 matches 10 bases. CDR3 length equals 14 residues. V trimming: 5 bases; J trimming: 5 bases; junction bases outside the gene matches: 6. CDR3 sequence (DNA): TGTGCCAGCAGTCAGGGACAGGGGCCCCACGAGCAGTACTTC. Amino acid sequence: CASSQGQGPHEQYF.